One and the same sample provided the 23 T cell receptor beta chains below, sequenced in a study of T-cell reconstitution after alpha-beta-depleted transplantation in children. Unique molecular identifiers were used in preparing the TCRbeta library. TCRdb ran MiXCR on the PCR reads and lists one entry per CDR3 protein. Of over 300,000 distinct CDR3 sequences in the sample, under 13% were seen once. Sequences were derived from PBMCs from the stem cell graft donor, sampled from the stem cell graft. Receptors were obtained from a human donor who donated a stem cell graft to a child with acute lymphoblastic leukemia.

There are many counts of this clonotype. The chain uses TRBV29-1 and TRBJ2-3; 8 nucleotides agree with TRBD1. J was trimmed by 3 bases and V by 1 base; bases with no gene match: 6. CDR1 and CDR2 from the germline V gene are SQVTM and ANQGSEA. The CDR3 extends over 15 amino acids. CDR3 in DNA: TGCAGCGTTGAAGGGGCGGACAGGGTTACAGATACGCAGTATTTT. It encodes CSVEGADRVTDTQYF.

This clonotype was recorded a few times. The chain is built from TRBV6-6 and TRBJ1-2; D unclear. Germline V gene data show CDR1 as MNHNY and CDR2 as SVGAGI (reference sequence). The CDR3 is made up of 12 amino acids. The germline V and J ends were trimmed by 5 bases and 3 bases, with 7 bases remaining between them. The CDR3 bases are TGTGCCAGCAGTGACGGAGACTATGGCTACACCTTC. It is translated as CASSDGDYGYTF.

This clonotype has at least ten counts. Germline and junction disagree at one end, which may indicate a read error. The V call is TRBV5-1, the J call TRBJ2-4; 7 nucleotides match TRBD1. Germline loops: CDR1 SGHRS, CDR2 YFSETQ. This CDR3 is 14 amino acids long. The CDR3 region has the DNA TGTGCCAGCAGCTTGGGCCAGGGGGAAAACATTCAGTACTTC. Translating it yields CASSLGQGENIQYF.

The chain is built from TRBV4-1 and TRBJ2-5; D unclear. CDR3 length equals 14 residues. The germline CDR1 and CDR2 sequences are MGHRA and YSYEKL. Trimming took off 0 bases at V and 3 bases at J, with 8 bases between the two ends. CDR3 in amino acids: CASSQEIAEETQYF. In DNA, the CDR3 is TGCGCCAGCAGCCAAGAAATCGCGGAAGAGACCCAGTACTTC.

The rearrangement joins TRBV5-1 to TRBJ2-1, with a possible D match to TRBD2 (6 bases). The CDR3 is 15 residues long. The germline V gene has CDR1 SGHRS and CDR2 YFSETQ. V lost 7 bases and J lost 0, with 14 bases in between. The CDR3 is CASSWDFSSYNEQFF. In DNA, the CDR3 is TGCGCCAGCTCGTGGGACTTCAGCTCCTACAATGAGCAGTTCTTC. The full variable domain, rest sourced from reference TRBV5-1 and TRBJ2-1, is KAGVTQTPRYLIKTRGQQVTLSCSPISGHRSVSWYQQTPGQGLQFLFEYFSETQRNKGNFPGRFSGRQFSNSRSEMNVSTLELGDSALYLCASSWDFSSYNEQFFGPGTRLTVL.

This clonotype was found a few times. The genes are TRBV28 and TRBJ2-3, with D possibly TRBD2 on 5 matching bases. Trimming pared 8 bases from V and 1 base from J, leaving 13 bases between. CDR3 length: 14 residues. Germline assignment: CDR1 MDHEN and CDR2 SYDVKM. CDR3 sequence reads: CASGSGWGTDTQYF. The CDR3 DNA reads as TGTGCCAGCGGCTCGGGGTGGGGCACAGATACGCAGTATTTT. Full variable domain (remainder filled in from reference TRBV28 and TRBJ2-3): DVKVTQSSRYLVKRTGEKVFLECVQDMDHENMFWYRQDPGLGLRLIYFSYDVKMKEKGDIPEGYSVSREKKERFSLILESASTNQTSMYLCASGSGWGTDTQYFGPGTRLTVL.

This chain connects TRBV5-1 to TRBJ2-1; TRBD2 agrees at 8 bases. Trimming removed 4 bases from V and 1 base from J; junction bases left unmatched: 10. Germline V gene data show CDR1 as SGHRS and CDR2 as YFSETQ. The CDR3 length is 17 residues. The CDR3 reads CASSILLAGGSYNEQFF. DNA for the CDR3: TGCGCCAGCAGCATCCTCCTAGCGGGTGGTTCCTACAATGAGCAGTTCTTC. The full variable domain, its missing parts supplied by reference TRBV5-1 and TRBJ2-1, is KAGVTQTPRYLIKTRGQQVTLSCSPISGHRSVSWYQQTPGQGLQFLFEYFSETQRNKGNFPGRFSGRQFSNSRSEMNVSTLELGDSALYLCASSILLAGGSYNEQFFGPGTRLTVL.

In its sample, this clonotype was seen a few times. Relative to the germline gene, one junction end is altered; a read error may explain this. The chain combines TRBV7-7 with TRBJ2-1; 7 nucleotides align to TRBD2. The CDR3 covers 15 residues. Germline V gene sequence: CDR1 SSHAT, CDR2 FNYEAQ (reference sequence). The CDR3 reads CASSDTSESYNEQFF. DNA for the CDR3: TGTGCTAGCAGCGACACTAGCGAGAGCTACAATGAGCAGTTCTTC. Complete variable domain (other parts from reference TRBV7-7 and TRBJ2-1): GAGVSQSPRYKVTKRGQDVTLRCDPISSHATLYWYQQALGQGPEFLTYFNYEAQPDKSGLPSDRFSAERPEGSISTLTIQRTEQRDSAMYRCASSDTSESYNEQFFGPGTRLTVL.

This clonotype came up a few times. This chain uses TRBV7-9 with TRBJ2-1, with no clear D. Germline values: CDR1 SEHNR, CDR2 FQNEAQ (reference sequence). Trimming stripped 1 base from V and 10 bases from J, with 11 bases between. The CDR3 spans 13 residues. Written as DNA, the CDR3 is TGTGCCAGCAGCTTAGTGAATATGGCGGAGCAGTTCTTC. Amino acid sequence: CASSLVNMAEQFF.

This clonotype was detected many times. The V call is TRBV4-1, the J call TRBJ2-1, with D possibly TRBD2 on 5 matching bases. This CDR3 is built from 15 residues. V was pared by 3 bases and J by 5 bases, with 14 bases between. Germline V lookup: CDR1 MGHRA, CDR2 YSYEKL. The DNA for the CDR3 is TGCGCCAGCAGCCACCCTTTGATGAGGGACAATGAGCAGTTCTTC. Amino acid sequence: CASSHPLMRDNEQFF.

This clonotype was seen only a few times. The rearrangement joins TRBV10-3 to TRBJ2-7; a possible D gene is TRBD1 (8 bases). The CDR3 sequence is 11 residues long. CDR1 and CDR2 from the germline V gene are ENHRY and SYGVKD. CDR3 protein: CATGDYYEQYF. The CDR3 DNA reads as TGTGCGACAGGGGACTACTACGAGCAGTACTTC.

This clonotype was picked up a small number of times. The V and J genes are TRBV27 and TRBJ1-2, with a possible D match to TRBD1 (6 bases). Germline CDR1 and CDR2: MNHEY and SMNVEV (reference sequence). This CDR3 is 16 amino acids long. Trimming removed 5 bases from V and 0 bases from J, with 16 bases in between. CDR3 in amino acids: CASSPWGHQANYGYTF. CDR3 nucleotides: TGTGCCAGCAGTCCCTGGGGGCACCAAGCTAACTATGGCTACACCTTC.

V is TRBV7-8 and J is TRBJ2-5; TRBD2 matches at 8 bases. This CDR3 contains 19 residues. In germline, CDR1 is SGHVS, CDR2 FQNEAQ. V gave up 0 bases and J gave up 2 bases; unmatched junction bases: 14. CDR3 coding DNA: TGTGCCAGCAGCTTAGCGAGGCTAGCGGGCCCAAAAGTTCAAGAGACCCAGTACTTC. Translation: CASSLARLAGPKVQETQYF.

This clonotype has just a few counts. The V gene is TRBV20-1, the J gene TRBJ2-7; D remains unclear. CDR1 is DFQATT, CDR2 SNEGSKA, per germline (reference sequence). The CDR3 is 15 residues long. V lost 0 bases to trimming and J lost 5 bases, with 17 bases between them. The CDR3 coding sequence is TGCAGTGCTAGAGATGTGGCTGTGGGTGCGGACGAGCAGTACTTC. Translating gives CSARDVAVGADEQYF.

This chain's CDR3 is CSVQDVSSSLGTSGYNEQFF. In DNA form, the CDR3 reads TGCAGCGTTCAGGATGTAAGTTCGAGTCTCGGGACTAGCGGCTACAATGAGCAGTTCTTC. The rearrangement uses TRBV29-1 and TRBJ2-1; 11 bases line up with TRBD2. Germline assignment: CDR1 SQVTM and CDR2 ANQGSEA. The CDR3 contains 20 residues. V lost 5 bases to trimming and J lost 3 bases; unmatched junction nucleotides: 21.

This clonotype was counted at least ten times. A junction end diverges from the germline sequence, so it may reflect a read error. The chain combines TRBV12-3 or TRBV12-4 with TRBJ2-7; 8 nucleotides align to TRBD1. The length of the CDR3 is 13 residues. Here the CDR3 DNA reads TGTGCCAGCAGTTTTAAGAGGGGAGACAGGGGTCACTTC. As protein: CASSFKRGDRGHF.

This clonotype was seen a few times. The V and J genes are TRBV7-9 and TRBJ2-1; D tentatively fits TRBD1 or TRBD2 (5 bases each). This CDR3 has 13 amino acids. Trimming pared 1 base from V and 9 bases from J, leaving 10 bases between. CDR1 is SEHNR, CDR2 FQNEAQ, per germline (reference sequence). The CDR3 sequence: CASSLERGPEQFF. The CDR3 DNA reads as TGTGCCAGCAGCTTAGAGAGGGGTCCTGAGCAGTTCTTC. Looking up the rest from reference TRBV7-9 and TRBJ2-1 gives the full variable domain: DTGVSQNPRHKITKRGQNVTFRCDPISEHNRLYWYRQTLGQGPEFLTYFQNEAQLEKSRLLSDRFSAERPKGSFSTLEIQRTEQGDSAMYLCASSLERGPEQFFGPGTRLTVL.

This clonotype has a count of ten or more. The gene calls are TRBV10-3 and TRBJ1-2; D is perhaps TRBD1 (6 bases). Trimming pared 4 bases from V and 4 bases from J, leaving 19 bases between. This CDR3 has 16 amino acids. The germline gives CDR1 ENHRY, CDR2 SYGVKD. Here the CDR3 reads CAISAAGVDWVYGYTF. CDR3 nucleotides: TGTGCCATCAGTGCGGCAGGGGTTGATTGGGTCTATGGCTACACCTTC.

This clonotype was seen a handful of times. This chain joins TRBV12-3 or TRBV12-4 and TRBJ2-7, with 9 bases fitting TRBD2. The CDR3 runs 14 residues. V trimming: 5 bases; J trimming: 5 bases; junction bases outside the gene matches: 7. DNA for the CDR3: TGTGCCAGCAGTCCTTGGCTAGCGGGAAACGAGCAGTACTTC. The encoded protein is CASSPWLAGNEQYF.

This chain connects TRBV5-1 to TRBJ2-7; 10 positions agree with TRBD2. The CDR3 runs to 15 residues. Germline CDR1 is SGHRS and CDR2 is YFSETQ. Trimming at V came to 4 bases and at J to 2 bases, leaving 6 bases not matched to a gene. The CDR3 DNA is TGCGCCAGCAGCACCGGGACTAGCGTGACCTACGAGCAGTACTTC. This translates into CASSTGTSVTYEQYF.

The chain combines TRBV7-9 with TRBJ2-7; 12 bases are a match to TRBD2. Germline V gives CDR1 SEHNR, CDR2 FQNEAQ (reference sequence). J gave up 4 bases and V 1 base, and 5 bases lay outside the gene matches. CDR3 length: 16 residues. The CDR3 spells CASSLDFGLAGYEQYF. CDR3 DNA: TGTGCCAGCAGCTTAGACTTCGGACTAGCGGGGTACGAGCAGTACTTC.

The chain uses TRBV5-6 and TRBJ2-7; TRBD2 aligns across 7 bases. The CDR3 loop spans 16 amino acids. V shed 2 bases, J shed 0 bases, and the junction held 8 bases outside the gene matches. Germline V gives CDR1 SGHDT, CDR2 YYEEEE. The CDR3 loop is CASSFGSGQRSYEQYF. CDR3 DNA: TGTGCCAGCAGCTTCGGTAGCGGGCAGCGCTCCTACGAGCAGTACTTC.

The rearrangement links TRBV7-6 to TRBJ2-7, with 7 bases identical to TRBD1. After removal of 4 bases from V and 5 bases from J, the junction contained 8 bases not matched to a gene. This CDR3 has 14 amino acids. Germline V gives CDR1 SGHVS, CDR2 FNYEAQ. CDR3 DNA: TGTGCCAGCAGCTCCCGACAGGGCCCCAACGAGCAGTACTTC. Translation gives CASSSRQGPNEQYF.